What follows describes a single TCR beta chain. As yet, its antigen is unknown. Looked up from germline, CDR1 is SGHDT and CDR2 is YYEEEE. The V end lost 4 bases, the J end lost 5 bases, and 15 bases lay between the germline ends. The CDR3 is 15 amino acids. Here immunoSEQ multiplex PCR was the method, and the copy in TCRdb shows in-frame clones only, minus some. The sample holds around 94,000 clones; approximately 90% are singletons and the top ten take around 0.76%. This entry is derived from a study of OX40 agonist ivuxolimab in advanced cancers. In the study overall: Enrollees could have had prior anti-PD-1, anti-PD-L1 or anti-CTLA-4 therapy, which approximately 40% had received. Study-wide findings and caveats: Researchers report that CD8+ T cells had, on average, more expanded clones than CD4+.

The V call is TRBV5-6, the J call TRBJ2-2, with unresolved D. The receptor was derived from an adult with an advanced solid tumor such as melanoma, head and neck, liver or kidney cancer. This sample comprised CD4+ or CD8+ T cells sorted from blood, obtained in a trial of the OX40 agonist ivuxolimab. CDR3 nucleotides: TGTGCCAGCAGCCCCGACATGCTACCGACCGGGGAGCTGTTTTTT. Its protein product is CASSPDMLPTGELFF.